This TCR beta chain was observed in a study of cytomegalovirus exposure and HLA in healthy donors. Findings and caveats of the study: Cytomegalovirus association was assigned to over 150 TCR beta chains.

Profiling relied on immunoSEQ multiplex PCR, and the TCRdb table lists in-frame clones only, not all of them. This table has hundreds of thousands of clones, 70% to 90% appearing once. With regard to this clone: Its target is not known.

The CDR3 sequence is 13 residues long. Germline CDR1 SGHNT, CDR2 YYREEE (reference sequence). V lost 0 bases and J lost 3, with 7 bases in between. The material sequenced was PBMCs. The origin of this receptor is a woman aged 18-29 years in good health and CMV-seronegative. This rearrangement joins TRBV5-4 to TRBJ2-7; D gene uncertain. The CDR3, as DNA: TGTGCCAGCAGCTTGGTGGCTAGCTACGAGCAGTACTTC. Its protein is CASSLVASYEQYF.